A selection of T cell receptor beta chains follows, all from one sample in a study of cytomegalovirus exposure and HLA in healthy donors. Sequencing was performed with immunoSEQ multiplex PCR; in TCRdb, only in-frame clones are kept and a portion is missing. This sample carries 150,000 to 200,000 clones, more than 65% of them seen once, and the ten largest clones take 1% to 1.5%. Sequenced input: PBMCs. All receptors come from a man in his forties or fifties in good health and CMV-seropositive. CDR3s include the opening cysteine and the closing phenylalanine or tryptophan. D genes are given only for firm matches. The size entry is marked missing in some rows and otherwise reads once, few, many or a size class.

>TRBJ1-1|.|TRBV28|TRBD1
CASNQGPGQRAFF
TGTGCCAGCAACCAAGGACCGGGACAGAGGGCTTTCTTT
>TRBJ1-1|.|TRBV7-9|.
CASSLNGNTEAFF
TGTGCCAGCAGCTTAAACGGGAACACTGAAGCTTTCTTT
>TRBJ1-1|.|TRBV27|.
CASSSLGLPNTEAFF
TGTGCCAGCAGTTCCCTGGGACTGCCTAACACTGAAGCTTTCTTT
>TRBJ2-6|.|TRBV5-1|.
CASSLFGTTGANVLTF
TGCGCCAGCAGCCTTTTCGGGACAACTGGGGCCAACGTCCTGACTTTC
>TRBJ1-6|.|TRBV9|TRBD1
CASSGTGFNSPLHF
TGTGCCAGCAGCGGGACAGGGTTTAATTCACCCCTCCACTTT
>TRBJ2-1|.|TRBV5-1|TRBD2
CASSFRAGTSGNNEQFF
TGCGCCAGCAGCTTTAGGGCCGGGACTAGCGGTAACAATGAGCAGTTCTTC
>TRBJ1-1|once|TRBV20-1|TRBD1
CSATGITEAFF
TGCAGTGCGACAGGGATCACTGAAGCTTTCTTT
>TRBJ1-2|.|TRBV27|TRBD1
CASSSGQNYGYTF
TGTGCCAGCAGTTCGGGACAGAACTATGGCTACACCTTC
>TRBJ2-2|.|TRBV7-3|.
CASSRWAETGELFF
TGTGCCAGCAGTCGGTGGGCAGAAACCGGGGAGCTGTTTTTT
>TRBJ2-3|.|TRBV7-9|TRBD2
CSSSLEASGGSRQSF
TGTTCCAGCAGCTTAGAGGCTAGCGGGGGGTCCCGTCAGAGTTTT
>TRBJ1-4|.|TRBV28|.
CASSGAGYEGEKLFF
TGTGCCAGCAGTGGAGCCGGGTACGAAGGCGAAAAACTGTTTTTT